Shown below are 20 T cell receptor beta chains from a single sample sequenced in a study of OX40 agonist ivuxolimab in advanced cancers. Profiled with immunoSEQ multiplex PCR; TCRdb holds only in-frame clones, not every one. In the table there are tens of thousands of clones, 75% to 90% of which are singletons. This specimen consisted of CD4+ or CD8+ T cells sorted from blood, obtained in a trial of the OX40 agonist ivuxolimab. The receptors stem from an adult with an advanced solid tumor such as melanoma, head and neck, liver or kidney cancer.

The gene calls are TRBV5-1 and TRBJ1-5; no reliable D call. The CDR3 is 13 amino acids. Germline V CDR1 and CDR2: SGHRS, YFSETQ. Deletions cut 0 bases from V and 11 bases from J, with 12 bases between. CDR3 loop: CASSLDGFGAQHF. The CDR3 DNA follows: TGCGCCAGCAGCTTGGACGGTTTCGGAGCCCAGCATTTT. Full variable domain (rest looked up from reference TRBV5-1 and TRBJ1-5): KAGVTQTPRYLIKTRGQQVTLSCSPISGHRSVSWYQQTPGQGLQFLFEYFSETQRNKGNFPGRFSGRQFSNSRSEMNVSTLELGDSALYLCASSLDGFGAQHFGDGTRLSIL.

The chain has TRBV9 and TRBJ1-2, with D uncertain. There are 12 residues in the CDR3. Germline loops: CDR1 SGDLS, CDR2 YYNGEE. Deletions cut 0 bases from V and 7 bases from J, with 7 bases between. The CDR3 DNA sequence: TGTGCCAGCAGCGTAGTTGGGGTTGGCTACACCTTC. Its protein product is CASSVVGVGYTF.

The chain joins TRBV18 to TRBJ2-5; possible D gene TRBD1, 6 bases. V lost 3 bases and J lost 3, with 11 bases in between. Germline assignment: CDR1 KGHSH and CDR2 LQKENI. The CDR3 has 14 residues. Here the CDR3 reads CASSPGHLKETQYF. CDR3 nucleotide sequence: TGTGCCAGCTCACCGGGACACCTTAAAGAGACCCAGTACTTC.

V gene TRBV28 combines with J gene TRBJ2-7; D might be TRBD1 (5 bases). The V gene lost 8 bases and the J gene lost 1 base, with 15 bases spanning the gap. The CDR3 extends over 14 amino acids. Looked up from germline, CDR1 is MDHEN and CDR2 is SYDVKM. CDR3 sequence (DNA): TGTGCCAGCCGAAGTGAAACAGGTTCCTACGAGCAGTACTTC. The encoded protein is CASRSETGSYEQYF.

The rearrangement joins TRBV9 to TRBJ1-1; D gene uncertain. The length of the CDR3 is 13 residues. Germline V CDR1 and CDR2: SGDLS, YYNGEE. V lost 4 bases to trimming and J lost 5 bases, with 12 bases between them. CDR3 protein: CASSYHVGTEAFF. Written as DNA, the CDR3 is TGTGCCAGCAGCTACCATGTTGGGACTGAAGCTTTCTTT.

In regard to this clone: Mismatch with germline at one junction end may stem from a read error. The chain recombines TRBV5-1 with TRBJ2-7; 8 bases agree with TRBD1. CDR3 size: 15 residues. CDR1 SGHRS and CDR2 YFSETQ come from the germline V gene. The CDR3 sequence: CASRPGVGTGLEQYF. In DNA form, the CDR3 reads TGTGCCAGCAGGCCCGGTGTTGGGACAGGCCTTGAGCAGTACTTC.

In its sample, this clone was seen a few times. The CDR3, as DNA: TGCGCCAGCAGCTTAGGAGACCTTAAAGAGCAGTACTTC. Its translation is CASSLGDLKEQYF. The genes are TRBV5-1 and TRBJ2-7; D unresolved. Trimming took 2 bases from V and 7 from J, leaving 13 bases between them. The CDR3 covers 13 residues. CDR1 and CDR2 from the germline V gene are SGHRS and YFSETQ.

The chain joins TRBV9 to TRBJ2-1, with 8 nucleotides matching TRBD1. This CDR3 is built from 14 residues. The germline gives CDR1 SGDLS, CDR2 YYNGEE. V shed 2 bases and J 7 bases; nucleotides not matched to a gene: 5. CDR3: CASSVWQGANEQFF. The CDR3 bases are TGTGCCAGCAGCGTTTGGCAGGGGGCAAATGAGCAGTTCTTC. Drawing the rest from reference TRBV9 and TRBJ2-1, the complete variable domain is DSGVTQTPKHLITATGQRVTLRCSPRSGDLSVYWYQQSLDQGLQFLIQYYNGEERAKGNILERFSAQQFPDLHSELNLSSLELGDSALYFCASSVWQGANEQFFGPGTRLTVL.

The V gene is TRBV5-4, the J gene TRBJ2-1, with 10 bases matching TRBD2. J was trimmed by 1 base and V by 0 bases; bases with no gene match: 4. Germline V gene data show CDR1 as SGHNT and CDR2 as YYREEE (reference sequence). There are 17 residues in the CDR3. Here the CDR3 DNA reads TGTGCCAGCAGCTTGGCTCTAGCGGGAGAGTCCTACAATGAGCAGTTCTTC. Translated, it gives CASSLALAGESYNEQFF. The entire variable domain, with the rest obtained from reference TRBV5-4 and TRBJ2-1, is as follows: ETGVTQSPTHLIKTRGQQVTLRCSSQSGHNTVSWYQQALGQGPQFIFQYYREEENGRGNFPPRFSGLQFPNYSSELNVNALELDDSALYLCASSLALAGESYNEQFFGPGTRLTVL.

The V gene is TRBV15, the J gene TRBJ2-1; D may be TRBD2 (6 bases). Per the germline V gene, CDR1 is LNHNV and CDR2 is YYDKDF (reference sequence). The V end was cut by 0 bases, the J end by 0 bases, with 9 bases between. This CDR3 spans 16 amino acids. Here the CDR3 DNA reads TGTGCCACCAGCAGAGAAAGACTAGGCTCCTACAATGAGCAGTTCTTC. It translates to CATSRERLGSYNEQFF.

This clone was observed a few times. This chain connects TRBV6-6 to TRBJ2-5; TRBD1 matches 9 bases. This CDR3 region has 15 residues. J gave up 5 bases and V 4 bases, and 8 bases lay outside the gene matches. Germline lookup yields CDR1 MNHNY and CDR2 SVGAGI (reference sequence). This CDR3 is CASSSGTGSVETQYF. The CDR3 DNA is TGTGCCAGCAGTTCCGGGACAGGGAGTGTGGAGACCCAGTACTTC.

This clone was counted a single time. V and J are TRBV7-8 and TRBJ1-1, with TRBD1 matching 7 bases. Trimming at V came to 1 base and at J to 4 bases, leaving 6 bases not matched to a gene. Germline values: CDR1 SGHVS, CDR2 FQNEAQ. This CDR3 contains 15 residues. DNA for the CDR3: TGTGCCAGCAGCTTAGAGACAGGGATGGGCACTGAAGCTTTCTTT. It codes for CASSLETGMGTEAFF. Full variable domain (remainder filled in from reference TRBV7-8 and TRBJ1-1): GAGVSQSPRYKVAKRGQDVALRCDPISGHVSLFWYQQALGQGPEFLTYFQNEAQLDKSGLPSDRFFAERPEGSVSTLKIQRTQQEDSAVYLCASSLETGMGTEAFFGQGTRLTVV.

This clone showed up just a few times. The rearrangement uses TRBV19 and TRBJ2-5, with 8 bases fitting TRBD2. The CDR3 length is 17 residues. V gave up 7 bases and J gave up 1 base; unmatched junction bases: 14. From germline, CDR1 is LNHDA and CDR2 SQIVND (reference sequence). CDR3 sequence reads: CASNLIWAGGVQETQYF. For the CDR3, the DNA is TGTGCCAGTAATCTTATTTGGGCGGGAGGAGTCCAAGAGACCCAGTACTTC. The whole variable domain, filled in from reference TRBV19 and TRBJ2-5, reads DGGITQSPKYLFRKEGQNVTLSCEQNLNHDAMYWYRQDPGQGLRLIYYSQIVNDFQKGDIAEGYSVSREKKESFPLTVTSAQKNPTAFYLCASNLIWAGGVQETQYFGPGTRLLVL.

V usage is TRBV7-8 and J usage is TRBJ2-3, with TRBD1 matching 7 bases. J gave up 0 bases and V 8 bases, and 8 bases lay outside the gene matches. The CDR3 spans 15 residues. Germline CDR1 is SGHVS and CDR2 is FQNEAQ. CDR3 nucleotide sequence: TGTGCCAGCGGATCAACGGGACAGAGCACAGATACGCAGTATTTT. Translated: CASGSTGQSTDTQYF.

In this sample, this clone turned up a few times. The rearrangement joins TRBV6-1 to TRBJ2-7; possibly TRBD1 or TRBD2 for D (5 bases each). Trimming cost V 2 bases and J 7 bases, with 15 bases left between them. There are 14 residues in the CDR3. Per germline, CDR1 MNHNS and CDR2 SASEGT. CDR3 region: CASSELTELEEQYF. The CDR3 coding sequence is TGTGCCAGCAGTGAATTGACAGAACTAGAGGAGCAGTACTTC.

The chain couples TRBV7-8 to TRBJ2-1; a weak D match, TRBD1 (6 bases). This CDR3 contains 15 residues. Germline loops: CDR1 SGHVS, CDR2 FQNEAQ. V was cut by 5 bases and J by 4 bases, with 15 bases left in between. CDR3 coding DNA: TGTGCCAGCAGCCTTCCGGGACACCGATACAATGAGCAGTTCTTC. This sequence encodes CASSLPGHRYNEQFF.

The chain carries TRBV7-3 and TRBJ2-2; D call uncertain. The CDR3 is made up of 15 amino acids. The V gene's germline CDR1 is SGHTA and CDR2 FQGTGA. V lost 2 bases, J lost 2 bases, and 9 bases lay in between. Here the CDR3 DNA reads TGTGCCAGCAGCTTAGACCGGGCAAACACCGGGGAGCTGTTTTTT. Translation gives CASSLDRANTGELFF. Full variable domain (rest looked up from reference TRBV7-3 and TRBJ2-2): GAGVSQTPSNKVTEKGKYVELRCDPISGHTALYWYRQSLGQGPEFLIYFQGTGAADDSGLPNDRFFAVRPEGSVSTLKIQRTERGDSAVYLCASSLDRANTGELFFGEGSRLTVL.

The genes are TRBV6-1 and TRBJ1-5; no reliable D call. Germline CDR1 is MNHNS and CDR2 is SASEGT. The CDR3 loop spans 14 amino acids. The V end lost 2 bases, the J end lost 1 base, and 6 bases lay between the germline ends. The CDR3 region has the DNA TGTGCCAGCAGTGAACTTGTGAGCAATCAGCCCCAGCATTTT. Residues: CASSELVSNQPQHF.

The chain joins TRBV30 to TRBJ1-1, with D possibly TRBD1 on 5 matching bases. The CDR3 runs to 13 residues. Germline CDR1 reads GTSNPN; CDR2 reads SVGIG (reference sequence). The V gene lost 7 bases and the J gene lost 6 bases, with 18 bases spanning the gap. The CDR3 spells CALGPGPGPEAFF. The DNA for the CDR3 is TGTGCCTTGGGTCCCGGTCCGGGACCTGAAGCTTTCTTT.

The chain carries TRBV2 and TRBJ2-5; 15 bases are shared with TRBD2. Trimming cost V 6 bases and J 7 bases; bases outside gene matches: 6. This CDR3 has 15 residues. Germline CDR1 SNHLY, CDR2 FYNNEI. The CDR3 bases are TGTGCCAGCAGCGCCGGACTAGCGGGAGGGGGGACCCAGTACTTC. Encoded protein: CASSAGLAGGGTQYF.